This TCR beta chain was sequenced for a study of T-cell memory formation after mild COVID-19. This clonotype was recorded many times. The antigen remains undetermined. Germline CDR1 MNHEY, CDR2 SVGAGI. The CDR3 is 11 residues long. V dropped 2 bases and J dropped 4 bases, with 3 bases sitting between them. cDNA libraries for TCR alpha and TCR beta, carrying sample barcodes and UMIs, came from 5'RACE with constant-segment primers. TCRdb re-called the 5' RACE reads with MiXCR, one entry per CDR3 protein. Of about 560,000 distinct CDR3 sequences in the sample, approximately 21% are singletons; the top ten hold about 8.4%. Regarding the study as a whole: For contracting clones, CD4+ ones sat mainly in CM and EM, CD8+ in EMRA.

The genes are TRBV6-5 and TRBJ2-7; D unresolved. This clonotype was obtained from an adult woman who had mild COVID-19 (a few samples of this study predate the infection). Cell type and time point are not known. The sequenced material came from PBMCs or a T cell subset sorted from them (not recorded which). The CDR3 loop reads CASSYLYEQYF. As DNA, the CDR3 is TGTGCCAGCAGTTACCTTTACGAGCAGTACTTC.